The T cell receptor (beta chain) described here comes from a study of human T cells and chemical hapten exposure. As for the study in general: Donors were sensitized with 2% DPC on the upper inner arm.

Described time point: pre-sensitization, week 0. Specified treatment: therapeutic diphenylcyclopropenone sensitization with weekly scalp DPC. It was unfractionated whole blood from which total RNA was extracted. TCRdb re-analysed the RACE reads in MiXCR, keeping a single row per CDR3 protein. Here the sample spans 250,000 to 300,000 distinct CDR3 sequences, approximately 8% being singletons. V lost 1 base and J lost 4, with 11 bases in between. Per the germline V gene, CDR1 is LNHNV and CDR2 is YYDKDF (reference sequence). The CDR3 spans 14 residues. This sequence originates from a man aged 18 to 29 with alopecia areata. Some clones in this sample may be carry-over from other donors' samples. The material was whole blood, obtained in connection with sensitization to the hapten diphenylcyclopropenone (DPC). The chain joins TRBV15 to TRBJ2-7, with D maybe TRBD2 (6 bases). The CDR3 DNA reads TGTGCCACCAGCAGAGGAGGCGGGGAATACGAGCAGTACTTC. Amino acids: CATSRGGGEYEQYF.